This T cell receptor (beta chain) was captured in a study of T-cell reconstitution after alpha-beta-depleted transplantation in children. Whole-study results and caveats: Most T-cell counts and diversity one year after the transplant came from T cells that were newly produced.

This clonotype was seen only a few times. The antigen is undetermined. V was trimmed by 4 bases and J by 7 bases, leaving 7 bases between them. CDR1 DFQATT and CDR2 SNEGSKA come from the germline V gene (reference sequence). CDR3 length: 10 amino acids. Preparation of the TCRbeta library involved a method that used unique molecular identifiers. TCRdb reanalysed the PCR reads using MiXCR and keeps one entry per CDR3 protein. The top ten hold approximately 2.1% of the sample, which has some 600,000 distinct CDR3 sequences, 10% to 15% seen once. This specimen consisted of PBMCs, mostly from graft donor cells, obtained 360 days after TCRalphabeta/CD19-depleted stem cell transplant. This chain uses TRBV20-1 with TRBJ1-2; unclear D gene. This sequence was found in a male patient between 5 and 17 years old who had a stem cell transplant for acute myeloid leukemia, so the T cells may come from the graft donor. The CDR3 region is CSAIDPGYTF. The CDR3 bases are TGCAGTGCTATTGATCCTGGCTACACCTTC.